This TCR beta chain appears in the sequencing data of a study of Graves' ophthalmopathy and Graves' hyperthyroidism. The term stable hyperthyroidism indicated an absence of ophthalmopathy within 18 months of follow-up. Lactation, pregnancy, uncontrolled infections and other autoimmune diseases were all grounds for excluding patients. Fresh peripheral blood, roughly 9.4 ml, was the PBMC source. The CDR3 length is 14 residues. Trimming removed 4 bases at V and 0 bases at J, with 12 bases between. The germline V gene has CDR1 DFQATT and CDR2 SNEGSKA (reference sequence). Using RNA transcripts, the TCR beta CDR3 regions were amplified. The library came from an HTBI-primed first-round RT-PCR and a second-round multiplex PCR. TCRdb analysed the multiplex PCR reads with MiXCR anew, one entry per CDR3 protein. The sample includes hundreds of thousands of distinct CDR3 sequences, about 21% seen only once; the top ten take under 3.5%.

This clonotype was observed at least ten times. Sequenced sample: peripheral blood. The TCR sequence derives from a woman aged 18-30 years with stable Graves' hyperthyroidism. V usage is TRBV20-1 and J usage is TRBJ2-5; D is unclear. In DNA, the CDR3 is TGCAGTGCTACACAGAGTTGGTACCAAGAGACCCAGTACTTC. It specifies CSATQSWYQETQYF.